This TCR beta chain was identified in a study of blood T cell repertoires in COVID-19. Study as a whole: Material from acute and convalescent COVID-19 was sourced from the United States, Italy and Spain. In each case, the material was cDNA or gDNA derived from T cells, B-cell-depleted T cells, or PBMCs.

In the authors' methods: Estimation of nucleated cell counts relied on the amplification of reference gene primers. Profiling relied on immunoSEQ multiplex PCR, and the TCRdb table lists in-frame clones only, not all of them. That table gives V, J and clone size, and the DNA gave D and trimming. The sample lists about 170,000 clones; 82% were seen once. The V end lost 4 bases, the J end lost 15 bases, and 34 bases lay between the germline ends. This CDR3 has 18 residues. Germline-derived CDR1 and CDR2 are SEHNR and FQNEAQ (reference sequence). The rearrangement uses TRBV7-9 and TRBJ2-1; D may be TRBD2 (6 bases). The clonotype was recovered from a woman between 40 and 50 years old with COVID-19, enrolled during active disease. Sequenced material: peripheral blood. DNA of the CDR3: TGTGCCAGCAGCTCCGGGACTCCGGGGCTTAGGGGTTTAGCAAACATGTTCTTC. It yields the protein CASSSGTPGLRGLANMFF.